The 32 T cell receptor beta chains below all came from one sample that was sequenced in a study of CD8 T cells in Susac syndrome (dated by TCRdb to 2018 to 2020). Library preparation used the immunoSEQ multiplex PCR assay. RNA was extracted using the RNeasy kit, and about 0.45 to 1 ug of the RNA was reverse transcribed with random hexamers. TCRdb passed the public sequencing reads through fastp at Q25 and MiXCR, retaining productive beta sequences. Rows are unified per CDR3 protein, each entry keeping the most common DNA and genes. This sample is represented by 400,000 or so distinct CDR3 sequences; more than 80% of them were singletons. Together, the top ten hold 0.12% of the sample. The specimen sequenced was CD8+ T cells from PBMCs. Source of these receptors: a human donor with multiple sclerosis.

This clonotype occurred once. The genes are TRBV7-6 and TRBJ2-2; 7 nucleotides agree with TRBD1. The CDR3 runs 14 residues. From germline, CDR1 is SGHVS and CDR2 FNYEAQ. V trimming: 3 bases; J trimming: 7 bases; junction bases outside the gene matches: 5. The chain's CDR3 is CASSFDRAGGELFF. Written as DNA, the CDR3 is TGTGCCAGCAGCTTCGACAGGGCGGGCGGGGAGCTGTTTTTT.

This clonotype was counted once. CDR3 protein: CASSRALSSYNSPLHF. The CDR3 DNA reads TGTGCCAGCAGCCGGGCCTTGAGCTCCTATAATTCACCCCTCCACTTT. V usage is TRBV7-2 and J usage is TRBJ1-6; no clear D gene. There are 16 residues in the CDR3. V was trimmed by 5 bases and J by 0 bases, leaving 11 bases between them. Germline V lookup: CDR1 SGHTA, CDR2 FQGNSA.

The chain employs TRBV20-1 and TRBJ2-1; 7 bases fit TRBD1. J lost 2 bases, V lost 2 bases, and 12 bases had no gene match. Per germline, CDR1 DFQATT and CDR2 SNEGSKA (reference sequence). CDR3 length: 17 residues. The CDR3, as DNA: TGCAGTGCTAGACGAACCGATCGGGACAGACCCTACAATGAGCAGTTCTTC. Encoded protein: CSARRTDRDRPYNEQFF.

The chain employs TRBV20-1 and TRBJ2-7; the match to TRBD1 covers 7 bases. The CDR3 length is 13 residues. With 2 bases clipped from V and 1 base from J, the junction kept 2 bases outside the gene matches. Germline loops: CDR1 DFQATT, CDR2 SNEGSKA (reference sequence). CDR3 protein: CSARWDRSYEQYF. The CDR3 region has the DNA TGCAGTGCTAGATGGGACAGATCCTACGAGCAGTACTTC.

The rearrangement links TRBV21-1 to TRBJ1-5. TRBV21-1 is described as a pseudogene. This CDR3 contains 16 residues. CDR3 sequence (DNA): TGTGCCAGCAGCAAAAAGTCCGAGAGTAACAATCAGCCCCAGCATTTT. Translation gives CASSKKSESNNQPQHF.

This chain joins TRBV27 and TRBJ2-7; D not resolved. Trimming took 3 bases from V and 2 from J, leaving 8 bases between them. CDR1 and CDR2 from the germline V gene are MNHEY and SMNVEV (reference sequence). The CDR3 is 13 residues long. CDR3 nucleotides: TGTGCCAGCAGTTTTAGAGTTACCTACGAGCAGTACTTC. Residues: CASSFRVTYEQYF.

This rearrangement joins TRBV29-1 to TRBJ1-4; maybe TRBD1 (6 bases). The CDR3 has 12 amino acids. The ends were cut back, 6 bases at V and 8 bases at J, with 13 bases in the middle. CDR1 is SQVTM, CDR2 ANQGSEA, per germline. CDR3 DNA sequence: TGCAGCGTGGGGGGGGCTGAAGAAAAACTGTTTTTT. The encoded protein is CSVGGAEEKLFF.

V and J are TRBV20-1 and TRBJ1-5; D unclear. The CDR3 length is 14 residues. Germline V CDR1 and CDR2: DFQATT, SNEGSKA (reference sequence). V lost 3 bases, J lost 0 bases, and 9 bases lay in between. The CDR3 DNA reads as TGCAGTGCTAGGAACGAAAATAGCAATCAGCCCCAGCATTTT. This translates into CSARNENSNQPQHF.

The chain has TRBV6-5 and TRBJ2-7; the match to TRBD2 covers 14 bases. CDR1 is MNHEY and CDR2 is SVGAGI in the germline V gene. V shed 4 bases, J shed 1 base, and the junction held 9 bases outside the gene matches. The CDR3 length is 18 residues. The chain's CDR3 is CASSSGTSGSGQSYEQYF. For the CDR3, the DNA is TGTGCCAGCAGTTCCGGGACTAGCGGGAGCGGCCAGTCCTACGAGCAGTACTTC.

The gene calls are TRBV30 and TRBJ2-1; D is unclear. Between the trimmed V and J ends, which lost 8 bases and 0 bases, there was a span of 11 bases. Germline V gene sequence: CDR1 GTSNPN, CDR2 SVGIG (reference sequence). This CDR3 is 13 amino acids long. The DNA of the CDR3 is TGTGCCCCCGACTCTAGCTCCTACAATGAGCAGTTCTTC. Encoded protein: CAPDSSSYNEQFF.

CDR3 region: CASSIDATGEVGNTEAFF. The CDR3 DNA is TGTGCCAGCAGTATCGACGCGACAGGGGAGGTGGGGAACACTGAAGCTTTCTTT. The chain uses TRBV27 and TRBJ1-1; 8 bases match TRBD1. Germline V gives CDR1 MNHEY, CDR2 SMNVEV (reference sequence). This CDR3 contains 18 residues. V lost 5 bases to trimming and J lost 1 base; unmatched junction nucleotides: 15.

V usage is TRBV14 and J usage is TRBJ2-7; TRBD1 might be the D (5 bases). The germline V and J ends were trimmed by 3 bases and 0 bases, with 18 bases remaining between them. The CDR3 has 17 amino acids. The V gene's germline CDR1 is SGHDN and CDR2 FVKESK. DNA for the CDR3: TGTGCCAGCAGCCAGTCCATGGCAGGGCCCAGCTCCTACGAGCAGTACTTC. Amino acids: CASSQSMAGPSSYEQYF.

V and J are TRBV7-2 and TRBJ1-1; D gene unclear. There are 16 residues in the CDR3. CDR1 is SGHTA and CDR2 is FQGNSA in the germline V gene. Trimming pared 3 bases from V and 0 bases from J, leaving 14 bases between. The CDR3 DNA is TGTGCCAGCAGCTTCGAGGCAGCAACCATGAACACTGAAGCTTTCTTT. It yields the protein CASSFEAATMNTEAFF.

The CDR3 DNA is TGCGCCACCCGATCTGCTGGGGCCAACGTCCTGACTTTC. This translates into CATRSAGANVLTF. The V gene is TRBV5-1, the J gene TRBJ2-6, with unresolved D. V was cut by 9 bases and J by 2 bases, with 9 bases left in between. Germline V CDR1 and CDR2: SGHRS, YFSETQ. The length of the CDR3 is 13 residues.

Only one count was recorded for this clonotype. This chain joins TRBV5-6 and TRBJ1-1; 7 nucleotides line up with TRBD1. V trimming: 0 bases; J trimming: 1 base; junction bases outside the gene matches: 9. The CDR3 loop spans 17 amino acids. CDR1 and CDR2 from the germline V gene are SGHDT and YYEEEE. Written as DNA, the CDR3 is TGTGCCAGCAGCTTGGGACAGGGCTTTGCTACGAACACTGAAGCTTTCTTT. Translation: CASSLGQGFATNTEAFF.

The gene calls are TRBV28 and TRBJ2-7; 11 bases are shared with TRBD1. CDR1 and CDR2 from the germline V gene are MDHEN and SYDVKM. The CDR3 is made up of 16 amino acids. Germline trimming cut 5 bases from V and 4 bases from J; bases unmatched to any gene: 10. The CDR3 nucleotides are TGTGCCAGCAGTCTCCGTGGAAGGGACAGGGGGTACGAGCAGTACTTC. Protein product: CASSLRGRDRGYEQYF.

This clonotype was picked up one time. The chain uses TRBV25-1 and TRBJ2-7; possible D gene TRBD2, 5 bases. Germline loops: CDR1 MGHDK, CDR2 SYGVNS. This CDR3 is built from 13 residues. V was trimmed by 4 bases and J by 5 bases, leaving 12 bases between them. CDR3 coding DNA: TGTGCCAGCAGTGGGGGAGTTGTGAACGAGCAGTACTTC. Encoded protein: CASSGGVVNEQYF.

V is TRBV10-3 and J is TRBJ2-7; D perhaps matches TRBD1 (5 bases). The CDR3 consists of 14 residues. V lost 3 bases and J 2 bases, leaving 11 bases between the germline ends. The germline V gene has CDR1 ENHRY and CDR2 SYGVKD. Here the CDR3 reads CAISDSDTPYEQYF. CDR3 nucleotides: TGTGCCATCAGTGACTCGGACACACCCTACGAGCAGTACTTC.

The chain has TRBV2 and TRBJ1-1; 7 bases align to TRBD1. The CDR3 extends over 16 amino acids. Losses at the gene ends were 3 bases for V and 0 bases for J; bases not matched to a gene: 7. CDR1 is SNHLY and CDR2 is FYNNEI in the germline V gene. This chain's CDR3 is CASSDRDRKMNTEAFF. CDR3 sequence (DNA): TGTGCCAGCAGTGACCGGGACAGAAAGATGAACACTGAAGCTTTCTTT.

V and J are TRBV6-5 and TRBJ2-2, with 8 bases identical to TRBD2. The CDR3 extends over 14 amino acids. Germline values: CDR1 MNHEY, CDR2 SVGAGI. Trimming removed 6 bases from V and 4 bases from J; junction bases left unmatched: 4. The CDR3 loop is CASSFAGGTGELFF. For the CDR3, the DNA is TGTGCCAGCAGCTTTGCGGGGGGCACCGGGGAGCTGTTTTTT.

The gene calls are TRBV6-4 and TRBJ1-2, with 10 bases lining up with TRBD1. The V segment lost 6 bases and the J segment 4 bases; nucleotides outside the gene matches: 8. CDR3 size: 15 residues. Germline CDR1 is MRHNA and CDR2 is SNTAGT. The CDR3 loop is CASSAGQGGGYGYTF. CDR3 DNA sequence: TGTGCCAGCAGCGCCGGACAGGGGGGAGGCTATGGCTACACCTTC.

The chain joins TRBV20-1 to TRBJ1-1; D gene ambiguous. The V end lost 3 bases, the J end lost 3 bases, and 14 bases lay between the germline ends. Per germline, CDR1 DFQATT and CDR2 SNEGSKA (reference sequence). The CDR3 spans 14 residues. The CDR3 nucleotides are TGCAGTGCTAGTCCCTTCCGGGTGGACACTGAAGCTTTCTTT. Its translation: CSASPFRVDTEAFF.

V usage is TRBV6-5 and J usage is TRBJ1-1; TRBD1 might be the D (6 bases). The CDR3 has 13 amino acids. Trimming stripped 10 bases from V and 5 bases from J, with 17 bases between. Germline CDR1 MNHEY, CDR2 SVGAGI. The CDR3 nucleotides read TGTGCCATAGCTCAGGGGATTAGAACTGAAGCTTTCTTT. It encodes CAIAQGIRTEAFF.

V is TRBV13 and J is TRBJ1-2; D is uncertain. Trimming stripped 3 bases from V and 3 bases from J, with 11 bases between. CDR3 length: 14 residues. From germline, CDR1 is PRHDT and CDR2 FYEKMQ (reference sequence). The CDR3 reads CASSFVDQYYGYTF. The CDR3 region has the DNA TGTGCCAGCAGCTTTGTAGACCAATACTATGGCTACACCTTC.

This chain joins TRBV11-2 and TRBJ2-1; 11 bases align to TRBD2. The CDR3 loop spans 16 amino acids. V lost 3 bases, J lost 8 bases, and 9 bases stayed unmatched. CDR1 is SGHAT, CDR2 FQNNGV, per germline. Here the CDR3 reads CASSLIAGGTFDEQFF. CDR3 bases: TGTGCCAGCAGCTTGATAGCGGGAGGGACCTTCGATGAGCAGTTCTTC.

The rearrangement links TRBV6-2 or TRBV6-3 to TRBJ1-6; TRBD1 matches 8 bases. The CDR3 runs 15 residues. V was clipped by 2 bases and J by 6 bases; unmatched bases: 3. Germline lookup yields CDR1 MNHEY and CDR2 SVGEGT. CDR3 in amino acids: CASSYGQGGNSPLHF. CDR3 DNA: TGTGCCAGCAGTTACGGACAGGGCGGTAATTCACCCCTCCACTTT.

This clonotype was recorded once. The chain links TRBV27 to TRBJ1-3, with a possible D match to TRBD1 (5 bases). This CDR3 region has 16 residues. Germline V lookup: CDR1 MNHEY, CDR2 SMNVEV (reference sequence). The V end lost 0 bases, the J end lost 3 bases, and 12 bases lay between the germline ends. CDR3 residues: CASSLSGQGGGNTIYF. As DNA, the CDR3 is TGTGCCAGCAGTTTATCGGGGCAGGGTGGTGGAAACACCATATATTTT.

This chain joins TRBV10-3 and TRBJ2-7, with D possibly matching TRBD2 (6 bases). In germline, CDR1 is ENHRY, CDR2 SYGVKD. The CDR3 covers 15 residues. Trimming pared 0 bases from V and 2 bases from J, leaving 11 bases between. The CDR3 spells CAISESVAAPYEQYF. CDR3 DNA sequence: TGTGCCATCAGTGAGTCAGTAGCGGCACCCTACGAGCAGTACTTC.

The chain has TRBV27 and TRBJ1-1; 7 bases match TRBD1. Germline-derived CDR1 and CDR2 are MNHEY and SMNVEV (reference sequence). Trimming cost V 0 bases and J 4 bases; bases outside gene matches: 5. This CDR3 is built from 15 residues. CDR3: CASSLSEGAITEAFF. DNA of the CDR3: TGTGCCAGCAGTTTATCAGAGGGGGCGATCACTGAAGCTTTCTTT.

The V and J genes are TRBV4-1 and TRBJ1-1, with unresolved D. The length of the CDR3 is 15 residues. V was pared by 0 bases and J by 0 bases, with 8 bases between. Germline V gene sequence: CDR1 MGHRA, CDR2 YSYEKL. The chain's CDR3 is CASSQEEGMNTEAFF. The CDR3 coding sequence is TGCGCCAGCAGCCAAGAAGAGGGAATGAACACTGAAGCTTTCTTT.

The table lists this clonotype with a few counts. The chain uses TRBV11-2 and TRBJ2-7, with unresolved D. Trimming removed 3 bases at V and 3 bases at J, with 12 bases between. The CDR3 has 14 amino acids. Germline lookup yields CDR1 SGHAT and CDR2 FQNNGV. The CDR3 DNA follows: TGTGCCAGCAGCTTCTCCCTATGGGACTACGAGCAGTACTTC. Its protein product is CASSFSLWDYEQYF.

This rearrangement joins TRBV27 to TRBJ2-2; D might be TRBD2 (6 bases). With 2 bases removed from V and 6 bases from J, the gap between germline ends came to 13 bases. The CDR3 contains 15 residues. Germline CDR1 and CDR2: MNHEY and SMNVEV (reference sequence). Here the CDR3 DNA reads TGTGCCAGCAGTTTAGGACCAGGGACTCCCGGGGAGCTGTTTTTT. Translated, it gives CASSLGPGTPGELFF.